The text below deals with one T cell receptor beta chain. The table lists this clonotype with a few counts. Its target antigen remains unknown. Base qualities are not provided; no much larger clone lies one nucleotide away. CDR1 and CDR2 (SQVTM, ANQGSEA) derive from the germline V gene. The trim is 3 bases for V and 7 bases for J, with a gap of 9 bases between the germline ends. The CDR3 covers 11 residues, taking in both the cysteine and the phenylalanine. Kept here is only the CDR3 DNA, which spans 33 bases and is read in frame from base 1. From the second PCR step on, the TCR alpha and beta chain libraries were amplified in separate reactions. The CMV status of each donor was determined by measuring IFNgamma production from CD4+ T cells after fresh PBMCs had been stimulated overnight with CMV viral lysate. CD4 T cells were positively selected with Miltenyi beads, followed by positive selection of CD8 T cells from the CD4-negative fraction. Cells stained for CD3, CD4, CD8, CD45RA, CD27 and a live/dead dye were sorted on a BD Aria II into four subsets by CD45RA and CD27. A few healthy volunteers provided blood, and the blood of each volunteer was split into CD4 and CD8 T cells and then into four differentiation subsets. About 110 ml of peripheral blood was drawn per donor, and PBMC were isolated by Ficoll-Paque PLUS density-gradient centrifugation. After sorting, cells were lysed in RLT buffer, RNA was extracted using a Qiagen RNeasy kit, and the extracted RNA was stored at -80 degrees C.

The data stem from a study of naive and memory T cell subsets (dated by TCRdb to 2016 to 2017). Regarding the complete study: Sorted naive and memory T cell subsets from peripheral blood were analyzed in the study using a UMI-based, open-source pipeline for TCR alpha and beta sequencing. Complete agreement was observed between the functional CMV T cell responses and the IgG serology results. RNA was DNase-treated and reverse transcribed with TCR constant-region primers, mostly using SuperScript III. Summary of the overall study and its limitations: Clonotypes were defined as single alpha or beta chain sequences, not paired alpha/beta receptors. TCR abundance followed a power law with an exponent that was different for naive and memory subsets but consistent across the three individuals. Once error correction was done, more than 85% of naive TCR sequences showed up just once, which made the naive abundance distributions much steeper than those of the memory subsets. The repertoire findings for the naive and memory subsets could not be validated against a ground truth because none was available. Gini index rose and Shannon and inverse Simpson diversity fell from naive through CM, EM and EMRA in both CD4 and CD8 cells. RNA-based TCR counts may be affected by expression changes linked to T cell activation and differentiation. Naive repertoires, especially CD8, contained a few larger clonotypes, possibly memory cells re-expressing CD45RA.

The library was made by UMI-ligation and nested PCR. The beta constant-region primer consisted of an equimolar mixture of two oligonucleotides that together covered TRBC1 and TRBC2. T4 RNA ligase 1 ligated a single-stranded oligonucleotide carrying the SP2 primer and a 12-nucleotide UMI to the cDNA 3' end. The ligated cDNA went through four rounds of PCR with nested alpha and beta constant-region primers together with the SP2 primer. Incubation of the ligation reaction lasted about 20-25 hours at 16 degrees C. PCR2 was usually performed as a SYBR Green qPCR and halted at a preset threshold so that over-amplification would not occur. Apart from the first purification, every purification step used Agencourt AMPure XP magnetic beads. Libraries were quantified by Qubit and checked on a TapeStation, where a main peak was expected near 650 bp. Pooled libraries were sequenced on an Illumina MiSeq with v2 2x251 paired-end kits, typically giving roughly 0.9-2.1 million reads per sample. Each sample was pooled at about 4 nM, and about 4.5-8% PhiX was included to help cluster recognition. Per the authors' processing: Decombinator assigned V and J genes to Demultiplexor-processed FASTQ reads by tag matching, allowing a single base-pair mismatch. Collapsinator used UMIs to correct both sequencing errors and frequency errors arising from PCR heterogeneity. TCRs were translated and CDR3s were extracted from the conserved cysteine to the FGXG phenylalanine by CDR3Translator, with non-productive sequences being flagged. Gini, Shannon entropy and inverse Simpson indices were calculated on repertoires that had been subsampled to equal numbers of UMI-defined TCRs. Power-law fits to clonotype abundance distributions were performed by maximum likelihood within the linear range. For one naive CD8 sample, the pipeline and MIGEC produced similar UMI counts, unique TCR numbers and clonal distributions. In one analysis, naive TCRs also found in any memory subset of the same donor were removed from the naive repertoire. A set of some 7,600 CMV-associated CDR3 sequences, compiled from VDJdb and a published dataset, was used to search the repertoires. TCRdb handled the public reads itself, with Q25 trimming in fastp and clone calling in MiXCR, and kept productive beta chains. A single entry per CDR3 protein holds the most common genes and DNA from its merged rows. None of the V and J calls come from the authors' own analysis; TCRdb made them. The sample contains 130,000 to 150,000 distinct CDR3 sequences, 15% to 20% of them found a single time. Roughly 0.13% of the sample comes from the top ten.

This clonotype was sampled from a human donor in good health. The material sequenced was naive CD4+ T cells from blood. The meaning of the sample's cell subset or site label: naive T cells, CD45RA high CD27+. The V and J segments used are TRBV29-1 and TRBJ1-2, with the D gene not clear enough to name. In nucleotides, the sequence is TGCAGCGTTGAGAGGCGAGGTGGCTACACCTTC. Its product reads: CSVERRGGYTF.